This T cell receptor (beta chain) comes out of a study of early T cells in non-severe SARS-CoV-2 infection. The overall study: RNA in bulk from unsorted whole blood was sequenced, and chains were unpaired.

The CDR3 consists of 13 residues. Germline assignment: CDR1 DFQATT and CDR2 SNEGSKA (reference sequence). V gave up 5 bases and J gave up 8 bases; unmatched junction bases: 6. The library protocol tagged individual cDNA molecules with unique molecular identifiers. TCRdb reanalysed the 5' RACE reads using MiXCR and keeps one entry per CDR3 protein. Among 45,000 or so distinct CDR3 sequences, less than 8.5% were seen once, and the ten largest hold 6.5% to 8.5%. Ten or more counts support this clonotype. The rearrangement joins TRBV20-1 to TRBJ1-4, with 9 bases lining up with TRBD1. The sample taken for sequencing was whole blood. The source of this sequence is an adult who was a healthcare worker with PCR-confirmed SARS-CoV-2 infection or an uninfected control (not recorded which). The CDR3 protein is CSAYGTGNEKLFF. CDR3 DNA: TGCAGTGCTTATGGGACAGGGAACGAAAAACTGTTTTTT.